This T cell receptor beta chain was sequenced for a study of blood T cells in healthy people across ages. Study details: Template switching retrieved approximately one barcoded beta molecule for each two T cells. Whole-study findings and limits: Versus aged donors, long-lived donors had higher diversity and more naive CD4+ cells.

CDR1 and CDR2 from the germline V gene are LNHDA and SQIVND (reference sequence). V lost 2 bases to trimming and J lost 2 bases, with 12 bases between them. CDR3 length: 16 amino acids. A sample-barcoded 5' primer and a J-beta primer mix were used in a second PCR of roughly 6 to 11 cycles. Paired-end reads containing CDR3 totaled no fewer than 3 million for each sample. TCRdb analysed the 5' RACE reads with MiXCR anew, one entry per CDR3 protein. The data show roughly 1.7 million distinct CDR3 sequences, with 34% seen just once and approximately 10% held by the top ten. This clonotype has a handful of counts. Its antigen is still unknown.

The chain recombines TRBV19 with TRBJ2-2; possibly TRBD2 for D (7 bases). The receptor's source is a woman aged 25-40 years in good health. The sample was blood. CDR3 in amino acids: CASSIKGGANTGELFF. The CDR3 DNA follows: TGTGCCAGTAGTATAAAGGGGGGGGCCAACACCGGGGAGCTGTTTTTT.